This T cell receptor (beta chain) was captured in a study of shared clonotypes between healthy human individuals (dated by TCRdb to about 2020). The study in broad terms: The cohort included three men and a couple of women between 18 and 49 years of age. Blood TCR repertoires of roughly 5 healthy adults were deeply sequenced to estimate repertoire size and the extent of clonotype sharing between individuals. For each donor, CD4 naive and CD4 memory were each given three plates, CD8 naive was given two plates, and CD8 memory was given one plate. Different laboratories and diverse techniques were used to prepare libraries and sequence TCR repertoires, to increase sequencing depth and limit assay-specific biases. Leukapheresis yielded between about 0.8 and 8.9 billion PBMCs per donor.

The donors were healthy, HIV-negative adults who had no recently reported acute infections or vaccinations. All donors were Caucasian adults living in Nashville, Tennessee, USA. Magnetic negative selection was used to enrich CD4+ T cells, after which naive cells were positively selected on CD45RA and the negative fraction became the memory subset. Blood was obtained by leukapheresis, after which PBMCs were separated by Ficoll-Histopaque density gradient centrifugation and cryopreserved in liquid nitrogen vapor phase. Analytical flow cytometry was used to check the purity and quantity of each magnetically sorted T cell population. From each sorted fraction, genomic DNA was isolated and quantified by UV absorbance on a Nanodrop 2000c. As encoded in the germline V gene, CDR1 is SGHRS while CDR2 is YFSETQ. Including the terminal cysteine and phenylalanine, the CDR3 comprises 16 residues. CDR3 DNA is the only sequence kept; it has 48 bases, read in frame from the first base. V loses 7 bases at its end and J loses 2 bases; junction bases beyond the gene matches: 7.

What the work shows at the level of the full study, not this receptor alone: Naive subsets generally had larger estimated clonotype richness than memory subsets did. Compared with non-shared clonotypes, clonotypes shared by all four sorted-subset donors had higher generation probabilities. Sampling was restricted to blood, and TCR repertoires in tissue are likely to differ from TCR repertoires in blood. Based on pairwise subsampling, the degree of clonotype sharing among donors was expected to be affected by sequencing depth. Across four donors, approximately 4.9% of naive CD4, more than 3% of naive CD8, 2% to 2.5% of memory CD4, and 0.4% to 0.45% of memory CD8 clonotypes were shared. Rarefaction of sorted-subset datasets indicated incomplete sequencing despite the large sequencing depth. The small number of donors limited the genetic and exposure-history diversity represented.

Points on this clone: Its antigen is not yet known. It has no much larger one-base neighbor in the sample; base qualities were not kept.

Using the deep immunoSEQ assay, TCR CDR3 regions were amplified from genomic DNA by multiplex PCR. Extracted genomic DNA from each cell subset was distributed evenly across all wells of several immunoSEQ 96-well plates, and each plate was treated as a replicate. For sorted subsets, approximately 190 ng genomic DNA, equal to 30,000 to 35,000 T cell genomes, was loaded into each replicate PCR. Purified libraries were quantified with a Qubit 3.0 fluorometer, sized on a Bioanalyzer 2100, and re-quantified with the KAPA Library Quantification kit. Each immunoSEQ 96-well plate was sequenced on its own single-read 150-cycle Illumina NextSeq 550 flow cell. Turning to the authors' computational methods: Because the immunoSEQ output held only junctional sequences and lacked quality scores, the filtering could not match the filtering applied to full-length reads. Sequences were annotated with PyIR, a Python wrapper for IgBLAST v1.9, and V/J genes and CDR3 were assigned using IMGT germline references. Reads were filtered out if the reads had weak V/J assignments (E-value above 1e-6), no CDR3, stop codons, out-of-frame junctions, or ambiguous translated residues. V3J clonotypes were defined as sequences sharing the same inferred V gene, J gene, and CDR3 amino acid sequence. To compute the percentage overlap between repertoires, the number of shared unique clonotypes was divided by the size of the smaller repertoire. Richness of each repertoire was evaluated using RTK rarefaction, the Chao1 estimator, and Recon v2.1 estimates of unobserved clonotypes. For all TCRbeta clonotypes obtained by the gDNA method from a handful of donors, generation probabilities were computed with OLGA. TCRdb obtained this table from immuneACCESS and retained in-frame rearrangements with V and J assigned. These tables miss some clones; where compared with another copy, unresolved V genes account for less than half of the shortfall, and the remainder is unexplained. The V and J calls and the clone size are those of that table, but D and trimming were determined from the DNA. This sample comprises about 1.5 million clones, over 95% of them detected only once. 1.2% of the sample comes from the top ten.

The rearranged segments are TRBV5-1 and TRBJ2-3, and 13 junction bases match TRBD2. The sequenced sample consisted of naive CD4+ T cells sorted from blood. The cell subset or site label of this sample denotes: CD45RA+ positively selected. The TCR comes from a man aged 30-40 years in good health. The DNA is as follows: TGCGCCAGCGCTGCTGGGACTAGCGGGGTCACAGATACGCAGTATTTT. Its product reads: CASAAGTSGVTDTQYF.